This TCR beta chain was identified during a study of shared clonotypes between healthy human individuals (dated by TCRdb to 2019 to 2021). Regarding the study in general: A few men and a couple of women, aged 18 to 49 years, made up the cohort. To increase sequencing depth and limit assay-specific biases, TCR repertoire library preparation and sequencing were carried out by different laboratories using diverse techniques. For each donor, three plates each were used for CD4 naive and CD4 memory, two plates were used for CD8 naive, and one plate was used for CD8 memory. The study deeply sequenced blood TCR repertoires of roughly five healthy adults to estimate repertoire size and the extent of clonotype sharing between individuals. Leukapheresis yielded between about 0.94 and 9.5 billion PBMCs per donor. On the study overall, not on this receptor specifically: Pairwise subsampling led to the expectation that sequencing depth would affect the degree of clonotype sharing among donors. About 5% of naive CD4, 3.5% of naive CD8, roughly 2.4% of memory CD4, and roughly 0.4% of memory CD8 clonotypes were shared across several donors. Incomplete sequencing was indicated by rarefaction of sorted-subset datasets, despite the large sequencing depth. Because the study included only a small number of donors, the genetic and exposure-history diversity represented was limited. Larger estimated clonotype richness was generally found for naive subsets than for memory subsets. Compared with non-shared clonotypes, the clonotypes found in all four sorted-subset donors had higher generation probabilities. Sampling was restricted to blood, and TCR repertoires in tissue are likely to differ from TCR repertoires in blood.

Using the deep immunoSEQ assay, multiplex PCR amplified TCR CDR3 regions from genomic DNA. Extracted genomic DNA from each cell subset was spread evenly across all wells of several immunoSEQ 96-well plates, with each plate serving as a replicate. For sorted subsets, approximately 200 ng of genomic DNA, equivalent to roughly 30,000 T cell genomes, went into each replicate PCR. The purified libraries were quantified using a Qubit 3.0 fluorometer, sized with a Bioanalyzer 2100, and then quantified again using the KAPA Library Quantification kit. Each immunoSEQ 96-well plate was sequenced on its own single-read 150-cycle Illumina NextSeq 550 flow cell. Turning to the authors' computational methods: Because the immunoSEQ output held only junctional sequences and lacked quality scores, the filtering could not match the filtering applied to full-length reads. To assign V/J genes and CDR3, sequences were annotated using PyIR, a Python wrapper for IgBLAST v1.9, with IMGT germline references. Reads were removed for weak V/J assignments (E-value above 1e-6), missing CDR3, stop codons, out-of-frame junctions, or ambiguous translated residues. V3J clonotypes were defined by identical inferred V gene, J gene, and CDR3 amino acid sequence. Percentage overlap between repertoires was calculated by dividing the number of shared unique clonotypes by the size of the smaller repertoire. RTK rarefaction, the Chao1 estimator, and Recon v2.1 estimates of unobserved clonotypes were used to assess repertoire richness. For all TCRbeta clonotypes obtained by the gDNA method from a handful of donors, generation probabilities were computed with OLGA. In its TCRdb copy, this immuneACCESS table keeps in-frame sequences only and misses some clones. Where compared with another copy, unresolved V genes explain less than half of these, and the others have no known cause. V and J calls and clone size are copied from that table; D and trimming were computed from the DNA. In all, the sample holds hundreds of thousands of clones, and around 72% of those were seen once. The top ten constitute 1.5% to 2% of the sample.

Concerning this clone: Its specific antigen is unknown. Qualities for individual bases were not recorded, and no much larger clone is one base off.

Healthy HIV-negative adults with no recently reported acute infections or vaccinations were included as donors. Every donor was a Caucasian adult living in Nashville, Tennessee, USA. CD4+ T cells were enriched by magnetic negative selection; naive cells were then positively selected on CD45RA, and the negative fraction formed the memory subset. Blood was collected by leukapheresis, and PBMCs were isolated by Ficoll-Histopaque density gradient centrifugation and then cryopreserved in liquid nitrogen vapor phase. Analytical flow cytometry was used to check the purity and quantity of each magnetically sorted T cell population. From each sorted fraction, genomic DNA was isolated and quantified by UV absorbance on a Nanodrop 2000c. CDR1 MNHNY and CDR2 SVGAGI are derived from the germline V gene (reference sequence). Trimming takes 6 bases from V and 1 base from J, and the germline ends sit 12 bases apart. There are 14 amino acids in the CDR3, from cysteine to phenylalanine inclusive. The retained sequence is limited to the CDR3, 42 bases, with the frame set at the first base.

The source is a woman under 40 in good health. The rearrangement joined TRBV6-6 to TRBJ1-1, with no reliable assignment of the D segment. The material sequenced was memory CD4+ T cells sorted from blood. According to the study, the label for this sample's cell subset or site signals: CD45RA-negative fraction. The nucleotide sequence is TGTGCCAGCAGACCAATTGGGAAGAACACTGAAGCTTTCTTT. It specifies CASRPIGKNTEAFF.